This T cell receptor (beta chain) was captured in a study of regulatory T cells in long-lasting Graves disease. In this sample, this clonotype turned up many times. Combining iRepertoire HTBI primers with Arm-PCR of CDR3 regions, the authors built TCR beta libraries. MiXCR, run by TCRdb on the multiplex PCR reads, gives a single entry per CDR3 protein. The table has 450,000 or so distinct CDR3 sequences, around a fifth seen once. Documented time point: persistent/refractory GD, antithyroid drugs over 5 years with positive TRAb. After RNA was extracted from PBMCs, the TCR library was made from it. Germline V CDR1 and CDR2: SQVTM, ANQGSEA. Trimming took 6 bases from V and 3 from J, leaving 14 bases between them. The CDR3 consists of 13 residues.

The specimen was peripheral blood mononuclear cells (PBMCs), collected when the disease was refractory, from a patient treated with antithyroid drugs. V usage is TRBV29-1 and J usage is TRBJ1-1; D is perhaps TRBD1 (6 bases). The sequence was collected from a female donor with Graves disease. CDR3 amino acids: CSVEKGGDTEAFF. CDR3 DNA: TGCAGCGTCGAGAAAGGGGGAGACACTGAAGCTTTCTTT.